The following is a T cell receptor beta chain sequence with its context. Its specificity is unknown. This entry is derived from a study of cytotoxic CD8 clonotypes in ibrutinib-treated CLL. Whole-study findings and limits: Baseline clonality, higher than in age-matched healthy donors, tracked circulating CD8+ T-cell counts.

Only in-frame clones appear in the TCRdb table, and some are missing; sequencing was by immunoSEQ multiplex PCR. The sample holds almost 250,000 clones, under 80% seen once. The J segment lost 15 bases and the V segment lost 0 bases, leaving 4 bases of the junction unmatched. From germline, CDR1 is SGHAT and CDR2 FQNNGV. The CDR3 has 13 amino acids. The source material was PBMCs, sampled after 24 months of ibrutinib treatment. The sequence derives from a human donor with chronic lymphocytic leukemia. The V call is TRBV11-2, the J call TRBJ2-1; 11 bases are a match to TRBD2. The CDR3 DNA reads as TGTGCCAGCAGCTTAGAACTAGCGGGAGTTCGGTTCTTC. This codes for CASSLELAGVRFF.